The 28 T cell receptor beta chains given below trace back to one sample, sequenced in a study of spatial heterogeneity in lung cancer. A single record per CDR3 protein comes from TCRdb applying MiXCR to the 5' RACE reads. This table holds nearly 95,000 distinct CDR3 sequences, approximately 19% found once. Regarding time point: blood at routine non-recurrence follow-up after resection. This specimen was PBMCs, taken at follow-up. The receptors come from a male donor with early-stage non-small cell lung cancer.

The chain employs TRBV6-5 and TRBJ2-5; 12 nucleotides agree with TRBD1. The CDR3 runs to 14 residues. Germline V gene lookup returns CDR1 MNHEY and CDR2 SVGAGI. V lost 11 bases, J lost 7 bases, and 11 bases stayed unmatched. CDR3 residues: CAAGGQGALGTQYF. CDR3 nucleotide sequence: TGTGCCGCGGGGGGACAGGGGGCCCTGGGGACCCAGTACTTC.

Comment on this clonotype: Given a much more abundant clone one base away, this may be a read error. The rearrangement joins TRBV6-5 to TRBJ2-1; TRBD2 matches 8 bases. Unmatched junction bases numbered 9, after V lost 5 bases and J lost 6 bases. The CDR3 has 15 residues. From germline, CDR1 is MNHEY and CDR2 SVGAGI. The CDR3 here is CASSTTSSGCNEQFF. The CDR3 region has the DNA TGTGCCAGCAGTACCACCTCTAGCGGGTGCAATGAGCAGTTCTTC.

The chain carries TRBV7-2 and TRBJ1-6; the match to TRBD1 covers 9 bases. This CDR3 contains 15 residues. Trimming cost V 5 bases and J 9 bases; bases outside gene matches: 8. The V gene's germline CDR1 is SGHTA and CDR2 FQGNSA. This CDR3 is CASSRGQGVISPLHF. The CDR3 nucleotides are TGTGCCAGCAGCAGGGGACAGGGCGTGATTTCACCCCTCCACTTT.

In nucleotides, the CDR3 is TGTGCCAGCAGTCTCGAGCGGGAGTATCTGGATGAGCAGTTCTTC. This translates into CASSLEREYLDEQFF. The genes are TRBV6-5 and TRBJ2-1; TRBD2 matches 8 bases. Germline CDR1 reads MNHEY; CDR2 reads SVGAGI. The CDR3 consists of 15 residues. With V trimmed by 5 bases and J by 8 bases, 11 bases remained unmatched.

The V call is TRBV4-2, the J call TRBJ1-1, with a weak D call TRBD1 (5 bases). The CDR3 is 16 residues long. The ends were cut back, 4 bases at V and 4 bases at J, with 19 bases in the middle. Germline V gene sequence: CDR1 LGHNA, CDR2 YNFKEQ. The CDR3 DNA sequence: TGTGCCAGCAGCCCGACCGGGACTACATCAAGCACTGAAGCTTTCTTT. Translated, it gives CASSPTGTTSSTEAFF.

This clonotype was seen only a few times. V and J are TRBV3-1 and TRBJ2-1; 7 nucleotides agree with TRBD2. The CDR3 spans 14 residues. CDR1 is LGHDT, CDR2 YNNKEL, per germline (reference sequence). Trimming cost V 4 bases and J 3 bases; bases outside gene matches: 3. The chain's CDR3 is CASSRGGIYNEQFF. In DNA form, the CDR3 reads TGTGCCAGCAGCCGGGGGGGAATCTACAATGAGCAGTTCTTC.

This clonotype turned up a few times. CDR3 in DNA: TGTGCCAGCAGCTTAATGGAGACAGGGTCCACCGGGGAGCTGTTTTTT. Translation: CASSLMETGSTGELFF. The V and J genes are TRBV7-3 and TRBJ2-2, with 7 bases fitting TRBD1. The CDR3 is 16 residues long. Germline V lookup: CDR1 SGHTA, CDR2 FQGTGA. V lost 1 base and J lost 4; bases outside the gene matches: 6.

This clonotype has just one count. The V and J genes are TRBV3-1 and TRBJ2-3; D unresolved. The ends were cut back, 0 bases at V and 5 bases at J, with 15 bases in the middle. CDR3 size: 16 residues. Germline values: CDR1 LGHDT, CDR2 YNNKEL (reference sequence). CDR3 DNA: TGTGCCAGCAGCCAAGAGAGTGGCGGTTTTCAAGATACGCAGTATTTT. Encoded protein: CASSQESGGFQDTQYF.

This clonotype was seen many times. This rearrangement joins TRBV7-3 to TRBJ2-1; D call uncertain. Trimming took off 1 base at V and 7 bases at J, with 14 bases between the two ends. This CDR3 spans 15 amino acids. Germline CDR1 and CDR2: SGHTA and FQGTGA. The CDR3 nucleotides read TGTGCCAGCAGCTTAAGTGCTGGCCCTGGTAATGAGCAGTTCTTC. It translates to CASSLSAGPGNEQFF.

The rearrangement links TRBV20-1 to TRBJ2-2; D possibly corresponds to TRBD1 (5 bases). The germline CDR1 and CDR2 sequences are DFQATT and SNEGSKA (reference sequence). The CDR3 has 14 amino acids. V dropped 6 bases and J dropped 0 bases, with 11 bases sitting between them. The CDR3 DNA reads TGCAGTGCCATCCAGGGCGCGAACACCGGGGAGCTGTTTTTT. Translation: CSAIQGANTGELFF.

As DNA, the CDR3 is TGTGCCAGCAGCCAATACCGGGACACTGGGACCAAAAACATTCAGTACTTC. The encoded protein is CASSQYRDTGTKNIQYF. The rearrangement uses TRBV14 and TRBJ2-4, with D perhaps matching TRBD1 (6 bases). Trimming took off 2 bases at V and 2 bases at J, with 16 bases between the two ends. Germline assignment: CDR1 SGHDN and CDR2 FVKESK. The CDR3 spans 17 residues. Full variable domain (remainder filled in from reference TRBV14 and TRBJ2-4): EAGVTQFPSHSVIEKGQTVTLRCDPISGHDNLYWYRRVMGKEIKFLLHFVKESKQDESGMPNNRFLAERTGGTYSTLKVQPAELEDSGVYFCASSQYRDTGTKNIQYFGAGTRLSVL.

This clonotype appeared a few times. The chain joins TRBV15 to TRBJ2-2, with 9 bases fitting TRBD2. After removal of 1 base from V and 8 bases from J, the junction contained 8 bases not matched to a gene. From germline, CDR1 is LNHNV and CDR2 YYDKDF (reference sequence). The CDR3 spans 16 residues. The DNA for the CDR3 is TGTGCCACCAGCAGAGGCCTAGCGGGGCTGTCTGGGGAGCTGTTTTTT. It yields the protein CATSRGLAGLSGELFF.

The chain joins TRBV9 to TRBJ2-1, with TRBD1 identical over 7 bases. Germline lookup yields CDR1 SGDLS and CDR2 YYNGEE. V shed 0 bases, J shed 10 bases, and the junction held 4 bases outside the gene matches. This CDR3 is 13 amino acids long. The CDR3 reads CASSVVEGGEQFF. The CDR3 DNA follows: TGTGCCAGCAGCGTAGTTGAAGGGGGCGAGCAGTTCTTC.

In its sample, this clonotype was seen a few times. V and J are TRBV5-8 and TRBJ2-5; TRBD2 matches at 14 bases. J gave up 2 bases and V 5 bases, and 5 bases lay outside the gene matches. This CDR3 contains 16 residues. Per germline, CDR1 SGHTS and CDR2 YDEGEE. The CDR3 DNA reads as TGTGCCAGCAGGCCGGGACTAGCGGGAGAGCAAGAGACCCAGTACTTC. Encoded protein: CASRPGLAGEQETQYF.

V gene TRBV6-5 combines with J gene TRBJ1-5; D remains ambiguous. Deletions cut 8 bases from V and 2 bases from J, with 7 bases between. This CDR3 has 12 amino acids. From germline, CDR1 is MNHEY and CDR2 SVGAGI. The CDR3 DNA is TGTGCCAGCGGGGAGGGCAATCAGCCCCAGCATTTT. Its translation is CASGEGNQPQHF.

The genes are TRBV10-3 and TRBJ1-2; no clear D. The length of the CDR3 is 12 residues. The germline CDR1 and CDR2 sequences are ENHRY and SYGVKD. Trimming pared 2 bases from V and 8 bases from J, leaving 9 bases between. The CDR3 spells CAISEERKGYTF. The CDR3 bases are TGTGCCATCAGTGAGGAACGAAAAGGCTACACCTTC.

The chain has TRBV6-2 or TRBV6-3 and TRBJ1-2; 9 bases are shared with TRBD1. V lost 6 bases and J lost 2; bases outside the gene matches: 4. The CDR3 has 14 amino acids. Germline-derived CDR1 and CDR2 are MNHEY and SVGEGT. CDR3 nucleotide sequence: TGTGCCAGCAGAAAACAGGGGGCGAACTATGGCTACACCTTC. Translating it yields CASRKQGANYGYTF.

The V gene is TRBV5-1, the J gene TRBJ2-2; 10 bases are a match to TRBD2. The V gene's germline CDR1 is SGHRS and CDR2 YFSETQ. Losses at the gene ends were 6 bases for V and 5 bases for J; bases not matched to a gene: 1. There are 13 residues in the CDR3. CDR3 region: CASIAGGTGELFF. CDR3 nucleotides: TGCGCCAGCATAGCGGGGGGAACCGGGGAGCTGTTTTTT.

The V call is TRBV7-9, the J call TRBJ2-7; maybe TRBD2 (6 bases). The CDR3 is 15 residues long. V lost 5 bases to trimming and J lost 5 bases, with 19 bases between them. Germline V gene sequence: CDR1 SEHNR, CDR2 FQNEAQ (reference sequence). In DNA form, the CDR3 reads TGTGCCAGCAGCCCTCCCTTGTCGGGAGTAAACGAGCAGTACTTC. It is translated as CASSPPLSGVNEQYF.

V gene TRBV5-6 combines with J gene TRBJ2-1, with a possible D match to TRBD2 (7 bases). CDR3 length: 14 residues. Germline V gene data show CDR1 as SGHDT and CDR2 as YYEEEE. V lost 4 bases, J lost 6 bases, and 14 bases lay in between. The CDR3 reads CASSPGGLFNEQFF. The CDR3, as DNA: TGTGCCAGCAGCCCCGGGGGGCTTTTCAATGAGCAGTTCTTC. Full variable domain (outside the CDR3, taken from reference TRBV5-6 and TRBJ2-1): DAGVTQSPTHLIKTRGQQVTLRCSPKSGHDTVSWYQQALGQGPQFIFQYYEEEERQRGNFPDRFSGHQFPNYSSELNVNALLLGDSALYLCASSPGGLFNEQFFGPGTRLTVL.

The V and J genes are TRBV21-1 and TRBJ1-1; the table's D gene call, TRBD1, was not cross checked with the DNA. TRBV21-1 is flagged as a pseudogene. CDR3 length: 15 residues. Here the CDR3 reads CASSSRETLNTEAFF. In DNA form, the CDR3 reads TGTGCCAGTTCTTCCAGGGAGACCCTTAACACTGAAGCTTTCTTT.

The chain joins TRBV7-2 to TRBJ1-4, with a possible D match to TRBD1 (5 bases). V was pared by 5 bases and J by 3 bases, with 13 bases between. The germline V gene has CDR1 SGHTA and CDR2 FQGNSA. The CDR3 has 15 amino acids. CDR3 region: CASSIAGLANEKLFF. CDR3 sequence (DNA): TGTGCCAGCAGCATCGCAGGGTTGGCTAATGAAAAACTGTTTTTT.

The genes are TRBV3-1 and TRBJ2-2; 10 bases agree with TRBD2. This CDR3 contains 16 residues. Germline CDR1 and CDR2: LGHDT and YNNKEL (reference sequence). V gave up 4 bases and J gave up 5 bases; unmatched junction bases: 7. Here the CDR3 DNA reads TGTGCCAGCAGCCCCCGGGGACTAGCGACGACCGGGGAGCTGTTTTTT. It codes for CASSPRGLATTGELFF.

This clonotype was seen a few times. The gene calls are TRBV20-1 and TRBJ2-7, with unresolved D. Germline CDR1 and CDR2: DFQATT and SNEGSKA (reference sequence). This CDR3 is 12 amino acids long. Trimming stripped 4 bases from V and 2 bases from J, with 9 bases between. The CDR3 DNA follows: TGCAGTGCTAAAGGGCCACCCTACGAGCAGTACTTC. Its translation is CSAKGPPYEQYF.

This clonotype was found a few times. The genes are TRBV29-1 and TRBJ1-1; no clear D. Between the trimmed V and J ends, which lost 4 bases and 4 bases, there was a span of 16 bases. Germline V gene sequence: CDR1 SQVTM, CDR2 ANQGSEA. The CDR3 sequence is 14 residues long. CDR3 sequence: CSVGGLGSRTEAFF. Written as DNA, the CDR3 is TGCAGCGTTGGAGGGTTAGGGAGTCGCACTGAAGCTTTCTTT.

This chain joins TRBV6-5 and TRBJ2-6, with no clear D. The CDR3 loop spans 17 amino acids. The germline V and J ends were trimmed by 6 bases and 0 bases, with 15 bases remaining between them. Germline CDR1 reads MNHEY; CDR2 reads SVGAGI. CDR3 amino acids: CASSPNPGSSGANVLTF. DNA of the CDR3: TGTGCCAGCAGCCCTAATCCAGGAAGCTCTGGGGCCAACGTCCTGACTTTC.

This clonotype was seen a handful of times. The chain employs TRBV20-1 and TRBJ1-5, with D tentatively TRBD1 (5 bases). V lost 5 bases to trimming and J lost 1 base, with 12 bases between them. Germline V CDR1 and CDR2: DFQATT, SNEGSKA (reference sequence). There are 14 residues in the CDR3. In nucleotides, the CDR3 is TGCAGTGCTCGTAGGGGTTCCAGCAATCAGCCCCAGCATTTT. Translated, it gives CSARRGSSNQPQHF.

The chain joins TRBV20-1 to TRBJ1-5, with TRBD1 matching 10 bases. Germline V gene lookup returns CDR1 DFQATT and CDR2 SNEGSKA (reference sequence). The CDR3 is 14 amino acids. With V trimmed by 2 bases and J by 3 bases, 1 base remained unmatched. The CDR3 nucleotides are TGCAGTGCTAGACGACAGGGGGCCAATCAGCCCCAGCATTTT. Translation gives CSARRQGANQPQHF.